Listed below are T cell receptor beta chains from one sample, sequenced in a study of chemoradiotherapy in HPV16-positive cancers. This table comes from immunoSEQ multiplex PCR, and its TCRdb copy is limited to in-frame clones, with some not included. The sample has about 67,000 clones; roughly 90% are singletons. Sequenced here: blood, sampled from a patient who underwent chemoradiotherapy. The receptor set was obtained from a human donor with HPV-associated anogenital cancer. Both conserved end residues are part of each CDR3. Clone size is not always given. Where it is, it says once, few, many or a class for expanded clones.

clone size	V gene	J gene	CDR3 protein
-	TRBV21-1	TRBJ2-7	CASSKRGSLSYEQYF
-	TRBV5-1	TRBJ2-7	CASSHQRGQGHEQYF
few	TRBV7-3	TRBJ2-7	CASSRRGGTDYEQYF
once	TRBV10-3	TRBJ2-5	CAISWDSQETQYF
-	TRBV15	TRBJ2-7	CATSTKQGSAYEQYF
-	TRBV5-4	TRBJ2-6	CASSIEGASGANVLTF
-	TRBV7-9	TRBJ2-1	CASSLALGVHSYNEQFF
-	TRBV27	TRBJ2-7	CASSWGLAGEFGEQYF
-	TRBV5-1	TRBJ2-5	CASRRGSGETQYF
once	TRBV10-3	TRBJ1-2	CALQTNYGYTF
-	TRBV6-1	TRBJ2-1	CASSEAVAGGLQSSYNEQFF
-	TRBV5-8	TRBJ1-1	CASSWGQGRQRNTEAFF
-	TRBV20-1	TRBJ1-2	CSAPTGYGYTF
-	TRBV10-1	TRBJ2-1	CASSAELGNEQFF
-	TRBV30	TRBJ1-2	CAWSVMEPVFTF
-	TRBV6-5	TRBJ1-1	CASTLTGTINTEAFF
-	TRBV18	TRBJ2-1	CASSRQSGGGNEQFF
-	TRBV6-1	TRBJ2-7	CASSERGQVPYEQYF
-	TRBV10-2	TRBJ1-2	CASSESGDGYTF
-	TRBV18	TRBJ1-2	CASSPDTNYGYTF
-	TRBV11-2	TRBJ2-7	CASSLGGFIYEQYF
-	TRBV4-1	TRBJ2-1	CASSWTPGGLKNEQFF
-	TRBV5-5	TRBJ2-7	CASSLDIAGSSYEQYF
-	TRBV7-2	TRBJ2-3	CASSRGLAGDTQYF
-	TRBV15	TRBJ1-2	CATSGPGQAHYGYTF
-	TRBV5-6	TRBJ1-2	CASSSSYGYTF
-	TRBV5-1	TRBJ1-1	CASSFGTASMNTEAFF
-	TRBV6-5	TRBJ2-5	CASSMSYEPEETQYF
-	TRBV30	TRBJ1-2	CAWSVKWGQEFFAYTF
-	TRBV4-1	TRBJ1-2	CASSQVIRVNYGYTF
-	TRBV6-1	TRBJ1-2	CASGRQGRGYTF
-	TRBV5-1	TRBJ2-3	CASTGSAGESTDTQYF
-	TRBV28	TRBJ2-7	CASSFRGTLAYEQYF
once	TRBV4-1	TRBJ1-5	CASSQDRGTQPQHF
-	TRBV6-1	TRBJ2-1	CASSLSGGAYEQFF
-	TRBV28	TRBJ2-7	CASSSPGTGYEQYF
once	TRBV5-4	TRBJ2-7	CASSLEQSSYEQYF
-	TRBV19	TRBJ2-1	CASSPQADYYNEQFF
few	TRBV2	TRBJ2-7	CASRGTALDYEQYF
-	TRBV6-1	TRBJ2-3	CASSDRAGQGMTDTQYF
-	TRBV29-1	TRBJ1-3	CSVEGSGNTIYF
-	TRBV28	TRBJ1-2	CASSFGSANYGYTF
-	TRBV4-1	TRBJ2-7	CASSQDPQGYEQYF
-	TRBV30	TRBJ2-6	CAWIGGNGANVLTF
-	TRBV18	TRBJ1-1	CASSPDRVTEAFF
-	TRBV28	TRBJ1-1	CASSLPGQGETEAFF
-	TRBV27	TRBJ1-1	CASSLSPQGGNTEAFF
-	TRBV19	TRBJ2-7	CASSIEYSYEQYF
few	TRBV27	TRBJ2-1	CASSLVSLAGGPFYNEQFF
few	TRBV9	TRBJ2-7	CASSVAGGKFSYEQYF
-	TRBV10-3	TRBJ1-2	CAISTGQAPNYGYTF
once	TRBV28	TRBJ2-7	CASSFESGHRNYEQYF
-	TRBV10-2	-	CASESVLAGGPYEQYF
once	TRBV27	TRBJ2-3	CASSYQGTDTQYF
-	TRBV28	TRBJ1-2	CASSLSWGEDYGYTF
-	TRBV30	TRBJ1-1	CAWSVGRGTDTEAFF
few	TRBV30	TRBJ1-4	CAWRDWGQGTNEKLFF
once	TRBV9	TRBJ2-1	CASSVNPSSYNEQFF
-	TRBV27	TRBJ2-1	CASSLVALGYNEQFF
-	TRBV15	TRBJ2-7	CATSRAGYTYEQYF